These 19 T cell receptor beta chains were sequenced from one sample in a study of blood T cell repertoires in COVID-19. This table comes from immunoSEQ multiplex PCR, and its TCRdb copy is limited to in-frame clones, with some not included. This table holds 70,000 or so clones, 65% to 90% found once. The sequencing sample was made of peripheral blood. These receptors were obtained from a man in his 70s with active or convalescent COVID-19.

In its sample, this clone was seen a few times. This chain joins TRBV4-2 and TRBJ1-1; 8 bases align to TRBD1. Germline CDR1 LGHNA, CDR2 YNFKEQ. The CDR3 is 14 residues long. The junction had 4 bases not matched to a gene; V was cut back by 0 bases and J by 7 bases. Written as DNA, the CDR3 is TGTGCCAGCAGCCAAGAAGGCACAGGGGGTGAAGCTTTCTTT. It translates to CASSQEGTGGEAFF.

The rearrangement uses TRBV7-2 and TRBJ2-5, with D tentatively TRBD1 (6 bases). V lost 2 bases to trimming and J lost 2 bases, with 15 bases between them. The CDR3 has 16 amino acids. CDR1 and CDR2 (germline): SGHTA, FQGNSA. The CDR3 loop is CASSLLGGGTQETQYF. DNA for the CDR3: TGTGCCAGCAGCTTATTAGGGGGTGGCACTCAAGAGACCCAGTACTTC.

The V call is TRBV7-2, the J call TRBJ2-5; 11 nucleotides line up with TRBD2. CDR3 length equals 16 residues. J lost 2 bases, V lost 5 bases, and 7 bases had no gene match. CDR1 and CDR2 (germline): SGHTA, FQGNSA. The CDR3 DNA follows: TGTGCCAGCAGCCCCGATAGCGGGAGGGGGCAAGAGACCCAGTACTTC. It translates to CASSPDSGRGQETQYF.

The genes are TRBV7-8 and TRBJ2-1; 7 nucleotides align to TRBD2. Unmatched junction bases numbered 12, after V lost 5 bases and J lost 11 bases. Germline V lookup: CDR1 SGHVS, CDR2 FQNEAQ. The CDR3 is 14 amino acids. CDR3 in DNA: TGTGCCAGCAGCGGGGGAGGGAGCGGTCAAAAGCAGTTCTTC. Encoded protein: CASSGGGSGQKQFF.

V gene TRBV10-3 combines with J gene TRBJ1-4; the match to TRBD1 covers 8 bases. The CDR3 has 14 amino acids. V lost 6 bases and J lost 5; bases outside the gene matches: 5. Per germline, CDR1 ENHRY and CDR2 SYGVKD. CDR3 nucleotides: TGTGCCATCAGGGGGACAGGTTGGAATGAAAAACTGTTTTTT. This encodes CAIRGTGWNEKLFF.

The rearrangement joins TRBV28 to TRBJ2-7; 12 bases fit TRBD2. CDR1 is MDHEN, CDR2 SYDVKM, per germline. V trimming: 2 bases; J trimming: 3 bases; junction bases outside the gene matches: 2. The CDR3 is made up of 15 amino acids. In DNA, the CDR3 is TGTGCCAGCAGTTTACTAGCGGGAGGGATCTACGAGCAGTACTTC. Residues: CASSLLAGGIYEQYF. Supplemented by reference TRBV28 and TRBJ2-7, the full variable domain reads DVKVTQSSRYLVKRTGEKVFLECVQDMDHENMFWYRQDPGLGLRLIYFSYDVKMKEKGDIPEGYSVSREKKERFSLILESASTNQTSMYLCASSLLAGGIYEQYFGPGTRLTVT.

As to this clone: One junction end does not reproduce the germline sequence, and a read error may be involved. J is TRBJ2-2 and V is TRBV7-7, with D possibly TRBD2 on 6 matching bases. The length of the CDR3 is 13 residues. CDR1 and CDR2 (germline): SSHAT, FNYEAQ (reference sequence). The CDR3: CASSLYGSGELFF. In DNA, the CDR3 is TGTGCTAGCAGCTTATACGGGAGCGGGGAGCTGTTTTTT.

V usage is TRBV28 and J usage is TRBJ2-7; 12 bases line up with TRBD1. The CDR3 is 16 residues long. V dropped 3 bases and J dropped 1; count of bases not matched to a gene: 4. CDR1 is MDHEN and CDR2 is SYDVKM in the germline V gene. The CDR3 is CASSLGTGGASYEQYF. The CDR3, as DNA: TGTGCCAGCAGTTTGGGGACAGGGGGCGCATCCTACGAGCAGTACTTC. The full variable domain, completed using reference TRBV28 and TRBJ2-7, is DVKVTQSSRYLVKRTGEKVFLECVQDMDHENMFWYRQDPGLGLRLIYFSYDVKMKEKGDIPEGYSVSREKKERFSLILESASTNQTSMYLCASSLGTGGASYEQYFGPGTRLTVT.

This clone was seen a handful of times. The genes are TRBV3-1 (or the pseudogene TRBV3-2) and TRBJ1-1; D remains ambiguous. CDR1 and CDR2 (germline): LGHDT, YNNKEL (reference sequence). Trimming stripped 2 bases from V and 11 bases from J, with 12 bases between. The CDR3 length is 12 residues. CDR3 bases: TGTGCCAGCAGCCAAAGCAATTTGGGCGCTTTCTTT. This encodes CASSQSNLGAFF.

The chain combines TRBV29-1 with TRBJ1-1; weak D call: TRBD1 (6 bases). In germline, CDR1 is SQVTM, CDR2 ANQGSEA. Trimming shortened V by 7 bases and J by 1 base, and 16 bases separated the two germline ends. This CDR3 has 14 amino acids. The CDR3 region is CSAHLRDKNTEAFF. The DNA for the CDR3 is TGCAGCGCACATCTCCGGGACAAGAACACTGAAGCTTTCTTT.

This rearrangement joins TRBV5-1 to TRBJ1-1, with D possibly TRBD1 on 5 matching bases. CDR1 SGHRS and CDR2 YFSETQ come from the germline V gene. CDR3 size: 14 residues. Trimming stripped 2 bases from V and 5 bases from J, with 13 bases between. CDR3 DNA sequence: TGCGCCAGCAGCTTTACAGGAAGCCTAACTGAAGCTTTCTTT. Its translation: CASSFTGSLTEAFF.

This chain links TRBV5-1 with TRBJ2-1, with TRBD2 matching over 8 bases. V trimming: 1 base; J trimming: 7 bases; junction bases outside the gene matches: 7. The germline gives CDR1 SGHRS, CDR2 YFSETQ. The CDR3 is 15 residues long. The CDR3 here is CASSLIRLAGNEQFF. In nucleotides, the CDR3 is TGCGCCAGCAGCTTGATTAGGCTAGCGGGTAATGAGCAGTTCTTC.

In DNA form, the CDR3 reads TGTGCCAGCTCACCACCGAACACAATGGGGCCTGAAGCTTTCTTT. Translated: CASSPPNTMGPEAFF. V gene TRBV18 combines with J gene TRBJ1-1, with a weak D call TRBD1 (5 bases). Germline V gives CDR1 KGHSH, CDR2 LQKENI. V lost 0 bases and J 6 bases, leaving 14 bases between the germline ends. This CDR3 region has 15 residues.

The genes are TRBV12-1 and TRBJ1-4; the tabulated D call, TRBD1, remains unverified against the DNA. TRBV12-1 constitutes a pseudogene. CDR3 length equals 14 residues. CDR3 sequence: CASSRTGSNEKLFF. CDR3 sequence (DNA): TGTGCCAGCAGCCGGACAGGCTCTAATGAAAAACTGTTTTTT.

The V and J genes are TRBV10-3 and TRBJ1-1, with TRBD1 matching 11 bases. From germline, CDR1 is ENHRY and CDR2 SYGVKD. V dropped 6 bases and J dropped 3; count of bases not matched to a gene: 6. The CDR3 has 15 residues. The CDR3 DNA is TGTGCCATCAGACCCGGGACAGGGGGAGACACTGAAGCTTTCTTT. This codes for CAIRPGTGGDTEAFF.

This rearrangement joins TRBV28 to TRBJ2-5, with 9 bases identical to TRBD1. CDR3 length equals 13 residues. After removal of 6 bases from V and 5 bases from J, the junction contained 4 bases not matched to a gene. Germline V gene data show CDR1 as MDHEN and CDR2 as SYDVKM. CDR3 coding DNA: TGTGCCAGCAGAACAGGGGGCAGGGAGACCCAGTACTTC. Its protein product is CASRTGGRETQYF. The complete variable domain, with remaining parts taken from reference TRBV28 and TRBJ2-5, reads DVKVTQSSRYLVKRTGEKVFLECVQDMDHENMFWYRQDPGLGLRLIYFSYDVKMKEKGDIPEGYSVSREKKERFSLILESASTNQTSMYLCASRTGGRETQYFGPGTRLLVL.

The chain recombines TRBV5-1 with TRBJ2-7; 7 bases map to TRBD2. Germline V gives CDR1 SGHRS, CDR2 YFSETQ. CDR3 length: 14 amino acids. J was trimmed by 2 bases and V by 4 bases; bases with no gene match: 6. In nucleotides, the CDR3 is TGCGCCAGCAGCGGCGGGAGCCCGGCCTACGAGCAGTACTTC. As protein: CASSGGSPAYEQYF.

The chain is built from TRBV18 and TRBJ1-3; D unresolved. V was cut by 5 bases and J by 3 bases, with 14 bases left in between. The CDR3 is 15 residues long. The V gene's germline CDR1 is KGHSH and CDR2 LQKENI. The CDR3 nucleotides read TGTGCCAGCTCAACCGCGGACGGAGGTGGAAACACCATATATTTT. Amino acid sequence: CASSTADGGGNTIYF.

This clone was observed a single time. The chain uses TRBV18 and TRBJ2-7, with D perhaps matching TRBD1 (5 bases). Germline loops: CDR1 KGHSH, CDR2 LQKENI. The CDR3 loop spans 14 amino acids. Deletions cut 3 bases from V and 4 bases from J, with 13 bases between. DNA of the CDR3: TGTGCCAGCTCACCCCTTCAGGGAAGATACGAGCAGTACTTC. Translating it yields CASSPLQGRYEQYF.